The sequence of this T cell receptor beta chain was determined in a study of shared clonotypes between healthy human individuals. Findings and caveats of the study: It was observed that about 5% of naive CD4 clonotypes were shared across a handful of donors.

Note on this clone: Its specificity is unknown.

Sequencing was performed with immunoSEQ multiplex PCR; in TCRdb, only in-frame clones are kept and a portion is missing. Seen here are around 330,000 clones, around two thirds observed once, and the top ten hold around a tenth. The material sequenced was memory CD4+ T cells sorted from blood. Described subset: CD45RA-negative fraction. This TCR was sampled from a man aged 25 to 40 in good health.

The CDR3: CASSAMGLAGVDEQFF. The CDR3 DNA follows: TGTGCCAGCAGCGCGATGGGACTAGCGGGAGTCGATGAGCAGTTCTTC. The chain couples TRBV11-2 to TRBJ2-1; 14 nucleotides match TRBD2. Germline V CDR1 and CDR2: SGHAT, FQNNGV. V lost 5 bases, J lost 8 bases, and 8 bases stayed unmatched. The length of the CDR3 is 16 residues.